This T cell receptor (beta chain) was obtained from a study of CD8+CD57+ T cells in acquired aplastic anemia. Study-wide background: The study obtained an average of roughly 2.9 ug of DNA from sorted CD4+ and CD8+ cells.

Genomic DNA acted as the template from which TCR beta VDJ combination and CDR3 sequence profiling were carried out. Each CDR3 protein gets one entry after TCRdb re-called the reads with MiXCR. The table lists just over 450,000 distinct CDR3 sequences, roughly a third of them singletons. Patients chosen for sequencing had CD8+CD57+ cells that had expanded, as shown by flow cytometry. Diagnosis of severe acquired aplastic anemia applied to all patients. Findings and limits, study-wide: Common to patients and controls were 25 to 30 CD8+ CDR3 sequences.

CDR1 and CDR2 (germline): DFQATT, SNEGSKA (reference sequence). The CDR3 is made up of 15 amino acids. Trimming shortened V by 6 bases and J by 3 bases, and 17 bases separated the two germline ends. As regards this clonotype: Its antigen is not known.

The TCR originated in a human donor with aplastic anemia. This chain connects TRBV20-1 to TRBJ1-4; tentatively, D is TRBD1 (6 bases). The specimen sequenced was sorted CD4+, CD8+, or CD8+CD57+ T cells (not recorded which) from PBMCs. CDR3 sequence: CSARGSFVANEKLFF. The DNA of the CDR3 is TGCAGTGCCAGGGGATCTTTCGTAGCTAATGAAAAACTGTTTTTT.